The 19 T cell receptor beta chains given below trace back to one sample, sequenced in a study of cytomegalovirus exposure and HLA in healthy donors. Vbeta (60) and Jbeta (13) primers were used in the PCR. Clones were read by immunoSEQ multiplex PCR, and TCRdb kept only the in-frame ones, dropping some. This sample's table has some 55,000 clones. Input material: PBMCs. The source of these receptors is a man aged 18 to 35 in good health and CMV-seropositive.

The chain carries TRBV7-3 and TRBJ2-7; tentatively, D is TRBD1 (6 bases). This CDR3 region has 14 residues. CDR1 and CDR2 (germline): SGHTA, FQGTGA. V lost 5 bases and J 2 bases, leaving 13 bases between the germline ends. The CDR3 protein is CASSLGGGTYEQYF. In nucleotides, the CDR3 is TGTGCCAGCAGCCTTGGGGGCGGTACCTACGAGCAGTACTTC. The complete variable domain, with remaining parts taken from reference TRBV7-3 and TRBJ2-7, reads GAGVSQTPSNKVTEKGKYVELRCDPISGHTALYWYRQSLGQGPEFLIYFQGTGAADDSGLPNDRFFAVRPEGSVSTLKIQRTERGDSAVYLCASSLGGGTYEQYFGPGTRLTVT.

The CDR3 DNA is TGTGCCAGCAGTCAAACAGGGCAGGGCACCGGGGAGCTGTTTTTT. Its translation: CASSQTGQGTGELFF. The J gene is TRBJ2-2, the V gene TRBV11-3; TRBD1 might be the D (6 bases). V shed 6 bases and J shed 4 bases, with 15 bases lying between them. Per germline, CDR1 SGHNT and CDR2 YENEEA. The CDR3 is made up of 15 amino acids.

The J gene is TRBJ2-1, the V gene TRBV5-1; TRBD1 matches 8 bases. V trimming: 0 bases; J trimming: 5 bases; junction bases outside the gene matches: 4. The CDR3 consists of 15 residues. From germline, CDR1 is SGHRS and CDR2 YFSETQ. CDR3 loop: CASSLEDRVNNEQFF. The CDR3 coding sequence is TGCGCCAGCAGCTTGGAGGACAGGGTGAACAATGAGCAGTTCTTC.

This rearrangement joins TRBV30 to TRBJ2-7, with D uncertain. The CDR3 covers 10 residues. V lost 7 bases, J lost 2 bases, and 6 bases lay in between. CDR1 and CDR2 from the germline V gene are GTSNPN and SVGIG (reference sequence). CDR3 residues: CASEAYEQYF. The CDR3 coding sequence is TGTGCCTCAGAAGCCTACGAGCAGTACTTC. Drawing the rest from reference TRBV30 and TRBJ2-7, the complete variable domain is SQTIHQWPATLVQPVGSPLSLECTVEGTSNPNLYWYRQAAGRGLQLLFYSVGIGQISSEVPQNLSASRPQDRQFILSSKKLLLSDSGFYLCASEAYEQYFGPGTRLTVT.

V is TRBV28 and J is TRBJ2-5; a weak D match, TRBD1 (5 bases). The CDR3 loop spans 15 amino acids. With 6 bases removed from V and 3 bases from J, the gap between germline ends came to 17 bases. Germline V gene sequence: CDR1 MDHEN, CDR2 SYDVKM. Here the CDR3 DNA reads TGTGCCAGCAGGGAAGGACACACTCGGAAAGAGACCCAGTACTTC. Translation: CASREGHTRKETQYF.

V usage is TRBV6-5 and J usage is TRBJ1-2; 9 bases agree with TRBD1. Germline V gives CDR1 MNHEY, CDR2 SVGAGI. The CDR3 sequence is 15 residues long. Trimming at V came to 5 bases and at J to 8 bases, leaving 12 bases not matched to a gene. The CDR3 reads CASSKTGTGKIGYTF. The CDR3 nucleotides are TGTGCCAGCAGTAAAACCGGGACAGGGAAAATCGGCTACACCTTC.

V gene TRBV7-9 combines with J gene TRBJ1-4; no firm D call. The CDR3 has 13 amino acids. V shed 6 bases and J shed 5 bases, with 10 bases lying between them. Germline CDR1 SEHNR, CDR2 FQNEAQ (reference sequence). CDR3 bases: TGTGCCAGCAGATTCGGTGAGAATGAAAAACTGTTTTTT. This codes for CASRFGENEKLFF.

V usage is TRBV27 and J usage is TRBJ2-1; D gene unclear. Germline V gene lookup returns CDR1 MNHEY and CDR2 SMNVEV (reference sequence). V shed 3 bases and J shed 4 bases, with 7 bases lying between them. The CDR3 totals 13 residues. In DNA, the CDR3 is TGTGCCAGCAGTTTCTTCCCTTACAATGAGCAGTTCTTC. Amino acid sequence: CASSFFPYNEQFF.

The chain couples TRBV25-1 to TRBJ2-1; 13 bases are shared with TRBD2. CDR3 size: 16 residues. Germline trimming cut 8 bases from V and 8 bases from J; bases unmatched to any gene: 12. Per the germline V gene, CDR1 is MGHDK and CDR2 is SYGVNS. The CDR3 is CASALAGGPKVHEQFF. CDR3 coding DNA: TGTGCCAGCGCACTAGCGGGAGGGCCTAAAGTCCATGAGCAGTTCTTC.

The chain combines TRBV20-1 with TRBJ2-3; D remains unclear. Trimming pared 5 bases from V and 2 bases from J, leaving 5 bases between. CDR3 length: 11 amino acids. Germline V lookup: CDR1 DFQATT, CDR2 SNEGSKA (reference sequence). In nucleotides, the CDR3 is TGCAGTGCTCGGTACACAGATACGCAGTATTTT. Translation: CSARYTDTQYF.

This chain uses TRBV10-3 with TRBJ2-3; 7 nucleotides agree with TRBD1. The CDR3 runs 14 residues. Germline V gives CDR1 ENHRY, CDR2 SYGVKD. J gave up 2 bases and V 4 bases, and 3 bases lay outside the gene matches. The CDR3 spells CAISGDRFTDTQYF. The CDR3 DNA reads TGTGCCATCAGTGGGGACAGATTCACAGATACGCAGTATTTT.

The CDR3 DNA reads as TGTGCCAGCAGCTCGAGTGGGGGGTTAGGGAACGAGCAGTACTTC. This codes for CASSSSGGLGNEQYF. The V call is TRBV6-5, the J call TRBJ2-5; weak D call: TRBD2 (6 bases). The end of the DNA is better explained by TRBJ2-7, so the J call may be wrong. Germline-derived CDR1 and CDR2 are MNHEY and SVGAGI. This CDR3 contains 15 residues.

CDR3 sequence: CASSPTRVRAFF. Here the CDR3 DNA reads TGTGCCAGCAGTCCTACCAGGGTACGAGCTTTCTTT. The V and J genes are TRBV28 and TRBJ1-1; tentative D call: TRBD1 (5 bases). Germline lookup yields CDR1 MDHEN and CDR2 SYDVKM. The CDR3 contains 12 residues. With 5 bases removed from V and 10 bases from J, the gap between germline ends came to 14 bases. The full variable domain, its missing parts supplied by reference TRBV28 and TRBJ1-1, is DVKVTQSSRYLVKRTGEKVFLECVQDMDHENMFWYRQDPGLGLRLIYFSYDVKMKEKGDIPEGYSVSREKKERFSLILESASTNQTSMYLCASSPTRVRAFFGQGTRLTVV.

V gene TRBV19 combines with J gene TRBJ1-1; 8 bases map to TRBD1. Germline V gene data show CDR1 as LNHDA and CDR2 as SQIVND (reference sequence). This CDR3 contains 14 residues. After removal of 4 bases from V and 4 bases from J, the junction contained 5 bases not matched to a gene. CDR3 nucleotide sequence: TGTGCCAGTAGTACTGGACAGGGCGCCACTGAAGCTTTCTTT. Amino acid sequence: CASSTGQGATEAFF. Filled out from reference TRBV19 and TRBJ1-1, the complete variable domain reads DGGITQSPKYLFRKEGQNVTLSCEQNLNHDAMYWYRQDPGQGLRLIYYSQIVNDFQKGDIAEGYSVSREKKESFPLTVTSAQKNPTAFYLCASSTGQGATEAFFGQGTRLTVV.

This chain joins TRBV28 and TRBJ1-2, with TRBD1 as a possible D gene (5 bases). This CDR3 contains 16 residues. Trimming stripped 5 bases from V and 0 bases from J, with 16 bases between. Germline V lookup: CDR1 MDHEN, CDR2 SYDVKM. The CDR3 loop is CASSQGRAPSNYGYTF. The CDR3 DNA is TGTGCCAGCAGTCAGGGCAGGGCCCCCTCTAACTATGGCTACACCTTC.

The J gene is TRBJ2-2, the V gene TRBV10-3, with TRBD2 matching 12 bases. From germline, CDR1 is ENHRY and CDR2 SYGVKD. The V and J ends lost 3 bases and 1 base, in that order; junction bases with no gene match: 6. The CDR3 spans 18 residues. CDR3 loop: CAISDRTSGKMNTGELFF. The CDR3 bases are TGTGCCATCAGTGATAGGACTAGCGGGAAAATGAACACCGGGGAGCTGTTTTTT.

This sequence joins TRBV25-1 and TRBJ2-7, with D possibly being TRBD2 (6 bases). CDR3 length: 15 residues. V gave up 4 bases and J gave up 3 bases, with 16 bases separating them. Germline assignment: CDR1 MGHDK and CDR2 SYGVNS. This CDR3 reads CASSGESGSRYEQYF. CDR3 DNA: TGTGCCAGCAGTGGTGAGTCCGGGAGCCGCTACGAGCAGTACTTC.

The chain links TRBV15 to TRBJ2-3; D possibly corresponds to TRBD1 (7 bases). The V end lost 1 base, the J end lost 3 bases, and 14 bases lay between the germline ends. CDR1 and CDR2 (germline): LNHNV, YYDKDF (reference sequence). CDR3 length equals 16 residues. This chain's CDR3 is CATSRARQGGTDTQYF. The CDR3, as DNA: TGTGCCACCAGCAGAGCCCGACAGGGAGGAACAGATACGCAGTATTTT.

The chain has TRBV30 and TRBJ1-3; 8 positions match TRBD1. Germline CDR1 GTSNPN, CDR2 SVGIG (reference sequence). With 3 bases clipped from V and 1 base from J, the junction kept 2 bases outside the gene matches. There are 14 residues in the CDR3. The CDR3 sequence: CAWRDRESGNTIYF. The DNA of the CDR3 is TGTGCCTGGAGGGACAGGGAATCTGGAAACACCATATATTTT.